This T cell receptor beta chain was sequenced for a study of cytomegalovirus exposure and HLA in healthy donors. Study outcomes and limitations: The authors judged a highly shared variant cluster likely a sequencing artifact. Per a prior analysis, the majority of TCR beta V segments were productive roughly 90% or roughly 30% of the time.

In regard to this clone: What it recognizes is unknown.

PCR amplification relied on 60 Vbeta primers (plus 13 Jbeta primers). Clones were sequenced by immunoSEQ multiplex PCR, and TCRdb holds only the in-frame ones, with some missing. In the table there are 84,000 or so clones, about three fifths of which are singletons. Whereas donors were nominally healthy upon sampling, unrecorded immune exposures were probable. V lost 0 bases, J lost 5 bases, and 4 bases stayed unmatched. Per germline, CDR1 SGHDT and CDR2 YYEEEE. This CDR3 has 14 amino acids. The sample taken for sequencing was PBMCs. The receptor's source is a woman aged 30 to 39 in good health and CMV-seropositive. V usage is TRBV5-6 and J usage is TRBJ1-1; 7 bases line up with TRBD1. CDR3 sequence reads: CASSLVTGETEAFF. CDR3 bases: TGTGCCAGCAGCTTGGTTACAGGGGAGACTGAAGCTTTCTTT. The full variable domain, in which reference TRBV5-6 and TRBJ1-1 provide the parts outside the CDR3, is DAGVTQSPTHLIKTRGQQVTLRCSPKSGHDTVSWYQQALGQGPQFIFQYYEEEERQRGNFPDRFSGHQFPNYSSELNVNALLLGDSALYLCASSLVTGETEAFFGQGTRLTVV.